This entry concerns a single T cell receptor (beta chain). It is likely a read error, because the conserved phenylalanine at the end of the CDR3 is missing. Next came a second PCR, run for about 7 to 12 cycles, which used a sample-barcoded 5' primer along with a J-beta primer mix. TCRdb ran MiXCR on the 5' RACE reads and lists one entry per CDR3 protein. The data show about 1.7 million distinct CDR3 sequences, 28% seen once. The CDR3 has 13 amino acids. The germline CDR1 and CDR2 sequences are ENHRY and SYGVKD. The germline V and J ends were trimmed by 7 bases and 11 bases, with 20 bases remaining between them. This sample is part of a study of blood T cells in healthy people across ages.

Sequencing used blood. The TCR sequence derives from a woman aged 25 to 45 in good health. V and J are TRBV10-3 and TRBJ2-5; D not resolved. CDR3 loop: CAITASVDNEQYC. In DNA, the CDR3 is TGTGCCATCACGGCTAGTGTTGACAATGAGCAGTACTGC.